This T cell receptor (beta chain) was captured in a study of human versus mouse CDR3 diversity and MHC coevolution. Germline CDR1 is SGHNT and CDR2 is YYREEE (reference sequence). The V segment lost 3 bases and the J segment 3 bases; nucleotides outside the gene matches: 7. The CDR3 has 16 amino acids. Assay: immunoSEQ multiplex PCR; the TCRdb copy retains only in-frame clones and omits some. There are tens of thousands of clones in the sample; around 95% occur only once, and 1.3% to 1.5% lies in the top ten. This receptor was taken from a person aged 30 to 70 in good health. The source material was naive CD4+ T cells from blood. Documented subset: CD45RO-negative CD62L-positive naive CD4 T cells. J is TRBJ2-4 and V is TRBV5-4; TRBD1 agrees at 9 bases. The CDR3 DNA reads TGTGCCAGCAGCTCATTCCGGGACAGGGTCAAAAACATTCAGTACTTC. Translated: CASSSFRDRVKNIQYF.